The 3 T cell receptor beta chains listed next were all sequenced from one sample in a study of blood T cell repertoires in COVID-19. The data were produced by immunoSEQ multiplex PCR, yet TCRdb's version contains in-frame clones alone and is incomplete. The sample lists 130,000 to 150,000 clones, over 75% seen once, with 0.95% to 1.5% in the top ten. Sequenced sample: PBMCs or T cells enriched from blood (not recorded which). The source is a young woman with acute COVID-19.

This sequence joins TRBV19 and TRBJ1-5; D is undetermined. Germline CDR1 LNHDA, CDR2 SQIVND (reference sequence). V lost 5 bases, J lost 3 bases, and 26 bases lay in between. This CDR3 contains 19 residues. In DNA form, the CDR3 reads TGTGCCAGTAGTCCTAAATTGGCCGGAGGTTGGGGTCCCAATCAGCCCCAGCATTTT. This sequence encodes CASSPKLAGGWGPNQPQHF.

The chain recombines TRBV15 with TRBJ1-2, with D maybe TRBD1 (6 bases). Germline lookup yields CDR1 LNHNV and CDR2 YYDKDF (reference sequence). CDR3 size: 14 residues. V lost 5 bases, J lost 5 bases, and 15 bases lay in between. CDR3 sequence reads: CATSRNRDGYGYTF. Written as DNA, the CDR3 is TGTGCCACCAGCCGGAACAGGGATGGGTATGGCTACACCTTC.

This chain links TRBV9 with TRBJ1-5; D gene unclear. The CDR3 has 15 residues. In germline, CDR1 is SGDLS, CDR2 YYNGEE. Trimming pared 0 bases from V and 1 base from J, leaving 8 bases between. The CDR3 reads CASSVGAVSNQPQHF. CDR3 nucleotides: TGTGCCAGCAGCGTAGGGGCAGTAAGCAATCAGCCCCAGCATTTT.